This is a list of T cell receptor beta chains from one sample in a study of cytomegalovirus exposure and HLA in healthy donors. TCRdb keeps only in-frame clones here, not all; method: immunoSEQ multiplex PCR. The table lists approximately 150,000 clones, 85% of them singletons. Source material: PBMCs. These receptors came from a young man in good health and CMV-seropositive. Each CDR3 is given with its conserved first and last residue. D genes are given only for firm matches. The size entry is marked missing in some rows and otherwise reads once, few, many or a size class.

V	D	J	size	DNA	CDR3
TRBV5-1	-	TRBJ2-3	-	TGCGCCAGCAGCTTGGGATCGGGGACAGATACGCAGTATTTT	CASSLGSGTDTQYF
TRBV27	TRBD1	TRBJ1-5	-	TGTGCCAGCACCGACAAGGGGACAGGGGGAAAGCCCCAGCATTTT	CASTDKGTGGKPQHF
TRBV27	TRBD1	TRBJ1-1	-	TGTGCCAGCAGTTTATCGGGACAGGGTACCACTGAAGCTTTCTTT	CASSLSGQGTTEAFF
TRBV5-1	-	TRBJ2-2	-	TGCGCCAGCAGCTTGGGAACTCTACGCACCCTTCGAGACACCGGGGAGCTGTTTTTT	CASSLGTLRTLRDTGELFF
TRBV7-2	TRBD2	TRBJ2-4	-	TGTGCCAGCAGCTTAGTAGCGGGGGGACAAAACATTCAGTACTTC	CASSLVAGGQNIQYF
TRBV7-9	TRBD1	TRBJ2-1	-	TGTGCCAGCAGCTCAAGACAGGGCACCTACAATGAGCAGTTCTTC	CASSSRQGTYNEQFF
TRBV4-3	TRBD1	TRBJ1-2	once	TGCGCCAGCAGCCAAGGGGCGACAGGGCTTTATGGCTACACCTTC	CASSQGATGLYGYTF
TRBV11-2	TRBD1	TRBJ1-1	few	TGTGCCAGCAACGAACAGGGGGAGAACACTGAAGCTTTCTTT	CASNEQGENTEAFF
TRBV18	TRBD1	TRBJ1-1	-	TGTGCCAGCTCACTCGGACAGGCAGGAGACACTGAAGCTTTCTTT	CASSLGQAGDTEAFF
TRBV11-3	TRBD2	TRBJ2-7	-	TGTGCCAGCAGCTCCCCAGGGACTAGCGGAATGAACTACGAGCAGTACTTC	CASSSPGTSGMNYEQYF
TRBV4-1	-	TRBJ2-3	-	TGCGCCAGCAGCCAAGACCCGGTGACAGATACGCAGTATTTT	CASSQDPVTDTQYF
TRBV15	-	TRBJ2-4	-	TGTGCCACCAGCAGAGATACAGCTCCCTCATACTTC	CATSRDTAPSYF
TRBV29-1	-	TRBJ2-5	-	TGCAGCGTTTCAGGGGAGGGAGAGACCCAGTACTTC	CSVSGEGETQYF
TRBV27	-	TRBJ1-1	-	TGTGCCAGCAGTCTCCTGGGAGGGGCGGACACTGAAGCTTTCTTT	CASSLLGGADTEAFF
TRBV7-9	TRBD2	TRBJ2-1	-	TGTGCCAGCAGCTTAGAGGCGTCCGGGACTAGCGGGGGGAGGAATGAGCAGTTCTTC	CASSLEASGTSGGRNEQFF
TRBV5-1	-	TRBJ1-2	-	TGCGCCAGCAGCTTGACTGCAGGGGATAACTATGGCTACACCTTC	CASSLTAGDNYGYTF
TRBV6-1	-	TRBJ2-7	-	TGTGCCAGCAGTCCCTCCACCGGGACAACCTACGAGCAGTACTTC	CASSPSTGTTYEQYF
TRBV15	-	TRBJ1-1	once	TGTGCCACCAGCAGAGACCGGGATCTGAACACTGAAGCTTTCTTT	CATSRDRDLNTEAFF
TRBV14	TRBD2	TRBJ2-5	-	TGTGCCAGCAGCCAAGTTGGGGTAGCGGGCACCCAAGAGACCCAGTACTTC	CASSQVGVAGTQETQYF
TRBV10-3	TRBD1	TRBJ1-5	few	TGTGCCATCAGTGAGAGCCAGGGGGCCTGGCAGCCCCAGCATTTT	CAISESQGAWQPQHF
TRBV11-2	TRBD1	TRBJ2-7	-	TGTGCCAGCAGCTTGACGGACAGGGTAATTTACGAGCAGTACTTC	CASSLTDRVIYEQYF
TRBV27	-	TRBJ2-7	-	TGTGCCAGCAGTTTAATCTCCGGTTCCTACGAGCAGTACTTC	CASSLISGSYEQYF
TRBV2	-	TRBJ1-4	once	TGTGCCAGCAGTGGGGGGCGAGGGGTCGGAAAACTGTTTTTT	CASSGGRGVGKLFF
TRBV4-3	TRBD2	TRBJ2-1	-	TGCGCCAGCAGCCAAGTAGCTAGCGGGGGGATTGGAGAGCAGTTCTTC	CASSQVASGGIGEQFF
TRBV5-8	TRBD2	TRBJ2-5	few	TGTGCCAGCAGCCCGAGTAGCGGGGGGAATCCCCAAGAGACCCAGTACTTC	CASSPSSGGNPQETQYF
TRBV19	TRBD1	TRBJ2-2	many	TGTGCCAGTAGACAGGGGTCCACCGGGGAGCTGTTTTTT	CASRQGSTGELFF
TRBV7-2	TRBD1	TRBJ1-2	-	TGTGCCAGCAGCTTCCTACAGGGGGACTATGGCTACACCTTC	CASSFLQGDYGYTF
TRBV19	-	TRBJ1-6	few	TGTGCCAGTAGTATAGATCTGCGGGGCCTGAGCTCCTATAATTCACCCCTCCACTTT	CASSIDLRGLSSYNSPLHF
TRBV19	-	TRBJ2-1	-	TGTGCCAGTAGTATGGTTAGGGGCCCATACAATGAGCAGTTCTTC	CASSMVRGPYNEQFF
TRBV7-8	-	TRBJ1-1	-	TGTGCCAGCAGCTTTTTGGCCGGTCGCGGACTTGAAGCTTTCTTT	CASSFLAGRGLEAFF